This T cell receptor beta chain was profiled in a study of CD8+ T cells in alopecia areata. The pooled cutaneous lymph node cells were sorted using several markers (CD4, CD8alpha, NKG2D, NKG2ACE and others). Germline V gene data show CDR1 as MSHET and CDR2 as SYDVDS. The CDR3 length is 10 residues. General study points: Scalp samples also contribute reads from the resident alphabeta T cells found in normal skin.

Extracted RNA was reverse transcribed into cDNA, the sequencing template. Using immunoSEQ multiplex PCR, the repertoire was profiled, and TCRdb retains in-frame clones only, with some absent. The sample presents approximately 280,000 clones, none singletons. A note on this clone: The target antigen is unknown. Germline and genes here are mouse. The CDR3 end is not reached by the read, which stops 4 residues before it; the germline J gene fills it in.

The specimen was CD4+ T cells sorted from a lymph node. This receptor was identified in a C3H/HeJ mouse with alopecia areata. The MHC haplotype of the strain is H2-k. This chain joins TRBV29 and TRBJ1-2, with a tentative D call TRBD1 (6 bases). The CDR3 protein is CRQGNSDYTF. The sequenced CDR3 bases are TGTCGCCAGGGGAACTCC.